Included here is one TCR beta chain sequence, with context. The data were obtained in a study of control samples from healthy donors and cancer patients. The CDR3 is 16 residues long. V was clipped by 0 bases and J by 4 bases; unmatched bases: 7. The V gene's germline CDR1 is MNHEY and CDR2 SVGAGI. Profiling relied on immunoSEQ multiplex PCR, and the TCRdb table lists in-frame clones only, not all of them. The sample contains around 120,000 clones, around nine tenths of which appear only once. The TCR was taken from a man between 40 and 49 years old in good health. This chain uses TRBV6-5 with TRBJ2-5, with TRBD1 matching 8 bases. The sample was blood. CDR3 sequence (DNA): TGTGCCAGCAGTTACTCGGACAGGGCTAGGTCAGAGACCCAGTACTTC. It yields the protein CASSYSDRARSETQYF.